Described below is a single T cell receptor beta chain sequence and its context. Assay: immunoSEQ multiplex PCR; the TCRdb copy retains only in-frame clones and omits some. The table records 47,000 or so clones, about four fifths of them present only once. CDR3 length: 15 amino acids. The J segment lost 6 bases and the V segment lost 3 bases, leaving 7 bases of the junction unmatched. Looked up from germline, CDR1 is LGHDT and CDR2 is YNNKEL (reference sequence). The sample is drawn from a study of blood T cell repertoires in COVID-19. V and J are TRBV3-1 (or the pseudogene TRBV3-2) and TRBJ2-1; TRBD2 aligns across 8 bases. Sequenced: peripheral blood. The source is an elderly woman with COVID-19, enrolled during active disease. The chain's CDR3 is CASSHPGGGSNEQFF. CDR3 bases: TGTGCCAGCAGCCACCCGGGGGGGGGCTCCAATGAGCAGTTCTTC.